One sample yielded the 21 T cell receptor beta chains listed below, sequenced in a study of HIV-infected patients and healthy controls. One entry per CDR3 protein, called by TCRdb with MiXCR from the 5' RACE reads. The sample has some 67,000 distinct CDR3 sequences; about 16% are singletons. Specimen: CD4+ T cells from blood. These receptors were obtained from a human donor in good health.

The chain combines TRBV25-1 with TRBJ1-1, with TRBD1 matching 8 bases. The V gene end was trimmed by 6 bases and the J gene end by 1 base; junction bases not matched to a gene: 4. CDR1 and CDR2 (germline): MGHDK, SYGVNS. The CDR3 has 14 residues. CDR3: CASRFTGGNTEAFF. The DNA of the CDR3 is TGTGCCAGCAGATTCACAGGGGGGAACACTGAAGCTTTCTTT.

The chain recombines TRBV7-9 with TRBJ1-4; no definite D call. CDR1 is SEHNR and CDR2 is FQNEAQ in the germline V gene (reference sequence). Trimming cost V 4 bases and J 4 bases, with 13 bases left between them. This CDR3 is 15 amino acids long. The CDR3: CASSSVGSFNEKLFF. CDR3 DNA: TGTGCCAGCAGCTCCGTCGGGTCCTTTAATGAAAAACTGTTTTTT.

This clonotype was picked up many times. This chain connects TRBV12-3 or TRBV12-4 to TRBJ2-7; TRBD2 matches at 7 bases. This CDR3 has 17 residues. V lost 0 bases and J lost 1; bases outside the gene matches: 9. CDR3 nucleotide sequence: TGTGCCAGCAGTTTAGCGGCTAGCGGACTACGATCCTACGAGCAGTACTTC. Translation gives CASSLAASGLRSYEQYF.

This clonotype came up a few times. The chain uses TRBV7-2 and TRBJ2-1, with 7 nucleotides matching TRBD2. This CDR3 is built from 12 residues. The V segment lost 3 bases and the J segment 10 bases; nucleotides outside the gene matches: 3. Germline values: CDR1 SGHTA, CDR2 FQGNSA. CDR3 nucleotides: TGTGCCAGCAGCTTGGCGGGAGTCGAGCAGTTCTTC. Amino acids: CASSLAGVEQFF.

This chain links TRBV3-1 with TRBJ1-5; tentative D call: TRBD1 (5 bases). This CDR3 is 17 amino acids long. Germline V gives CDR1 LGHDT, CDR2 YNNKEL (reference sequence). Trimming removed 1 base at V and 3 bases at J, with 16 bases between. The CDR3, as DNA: TGTGCCAGCAGCCAAGGTAGGGGACCCTATACCAATCAGCCCCAGCATTTT. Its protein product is CASSQGRGPYTNQPQHF.

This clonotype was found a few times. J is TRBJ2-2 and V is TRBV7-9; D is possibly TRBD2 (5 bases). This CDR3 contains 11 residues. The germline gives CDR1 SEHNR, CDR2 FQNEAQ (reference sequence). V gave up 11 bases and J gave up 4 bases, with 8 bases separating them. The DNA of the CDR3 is TGTGCCCCCGGGGTCACCGGGGAGCTGTTTTTT. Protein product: CAPGVTGELFF.

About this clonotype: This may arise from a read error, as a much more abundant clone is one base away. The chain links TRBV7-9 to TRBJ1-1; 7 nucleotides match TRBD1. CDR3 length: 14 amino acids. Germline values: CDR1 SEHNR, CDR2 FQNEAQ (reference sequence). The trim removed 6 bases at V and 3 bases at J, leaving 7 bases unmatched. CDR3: CASRSNRGDTEAFF. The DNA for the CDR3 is TGTGCCAGCAGATCGAACAGGGGTGACACTGAAGCTTTCTTT.

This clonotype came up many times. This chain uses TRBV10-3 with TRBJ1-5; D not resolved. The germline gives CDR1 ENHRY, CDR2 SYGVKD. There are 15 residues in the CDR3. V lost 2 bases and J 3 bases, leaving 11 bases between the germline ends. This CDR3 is CAISEKAEYNQPQHF. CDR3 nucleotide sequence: TGTGCCATCAGTGAGAAGGCGGAGTACAATCAGCCCCAGCATTTT.

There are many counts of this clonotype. Here the CDR3 reads CASSHGQGLTDTQYF. The CDR3 DNA sequence: TGTGCCAGCAGCCACGGACAGGGACTCACAGATACGCAGTATTTT. The chain is built from TRBV4-2 and TRBJ2-3, with TRBD1 matching 8 bases. The CDR3 consists of 15 residues. V shed 3 bases, J shed 2 bases, and the junction held 4 bases outside the gene matches. The germline CDR1 and CDR2 sequences are LGHNA and YNFKEQ.

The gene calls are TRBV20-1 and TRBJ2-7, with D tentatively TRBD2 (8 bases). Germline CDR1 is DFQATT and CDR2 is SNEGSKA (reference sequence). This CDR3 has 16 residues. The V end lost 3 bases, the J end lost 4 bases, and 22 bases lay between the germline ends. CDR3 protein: CSASPRGPAGAYEQYF. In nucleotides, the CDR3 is TGCAGTGCTAGCCCTAGGGGGCCAGCGGGGGCTTACGAGCAGTACTTC.

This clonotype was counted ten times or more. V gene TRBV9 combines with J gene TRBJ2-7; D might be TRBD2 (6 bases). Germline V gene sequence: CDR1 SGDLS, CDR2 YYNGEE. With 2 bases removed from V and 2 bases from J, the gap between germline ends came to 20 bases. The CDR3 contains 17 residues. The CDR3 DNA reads TGTGCCAGCAGCGTGATTGGGGGGATCGGGGGTCCCTACGAGCAGTACTTC. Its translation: CASSVIGGIGGPYEQYF. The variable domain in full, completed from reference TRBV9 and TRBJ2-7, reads DSGVTQTPKHLITATGQRVTLRCSPRSGDLSVYWYQQSLDQGLQFLIQYYNGEERAKGNILERFSAQQFPDLHSELNLSSLELGDSALYFCASSVIGGIGGPYEQYFGPGTRLTVT.

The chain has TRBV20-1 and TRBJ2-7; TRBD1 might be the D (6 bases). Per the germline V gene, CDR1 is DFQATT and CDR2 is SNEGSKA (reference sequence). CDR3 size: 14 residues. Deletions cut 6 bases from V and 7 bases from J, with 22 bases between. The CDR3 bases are TGCAGTGCGCAATCAGGGGCGACCACGAGGGAGCAGTACTTC. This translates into CSAQSGATTREQYF.

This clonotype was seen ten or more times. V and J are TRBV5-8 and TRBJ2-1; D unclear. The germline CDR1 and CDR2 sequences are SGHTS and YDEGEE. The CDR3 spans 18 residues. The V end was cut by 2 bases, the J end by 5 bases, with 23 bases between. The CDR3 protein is CASSLRRRATDLHNEQFF. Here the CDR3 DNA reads TGTGCCAGCAGCTTAAGACGCCGGGCCACGGACCTTCACAATGAGCAGTTCTTC. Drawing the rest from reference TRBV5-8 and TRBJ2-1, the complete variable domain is EAGVTQSPTHLIKTRGQQATLRCSPISGHTSVYWYQQALGLGLQFLLWYDEGEERNRGNFPPRFSGRQFPNYSSELNVNALELEDSALYLCASSLRRRATDLHNEQFFGPGTRLTVL.

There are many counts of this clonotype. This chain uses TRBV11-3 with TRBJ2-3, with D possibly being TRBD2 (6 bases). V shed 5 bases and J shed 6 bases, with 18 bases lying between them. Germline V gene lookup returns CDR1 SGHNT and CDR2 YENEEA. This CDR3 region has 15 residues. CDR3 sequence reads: CASSVTGVLVDTQYF. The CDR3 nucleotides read TGTGCCAGCAGCGTAACGGGAGTGCTCGTCGATACGCAGTATTTT.

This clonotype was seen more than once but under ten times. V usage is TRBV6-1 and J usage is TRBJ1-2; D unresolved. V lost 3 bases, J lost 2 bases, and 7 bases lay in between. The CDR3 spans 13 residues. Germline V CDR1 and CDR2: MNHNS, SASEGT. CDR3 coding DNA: TGTGCCAGCAGTGAGAAGGGAAACTATGGCTACACCTTC. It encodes CASSEKGNYGYTF.

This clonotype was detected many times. The CDR3 DNA is TGTGCCAGCAGACCCCAGACCTACAATGAGCAGTTCTTC. The encoded protein is CASRPQTYNEQFF. The genes are TRBV12-3 or TRBV12-4 and TRBJ2-1, with D uncertain. V shed 6 bases and J shed 2 bases, with 8 bases lying between them. This CDR3 has 13 residues.

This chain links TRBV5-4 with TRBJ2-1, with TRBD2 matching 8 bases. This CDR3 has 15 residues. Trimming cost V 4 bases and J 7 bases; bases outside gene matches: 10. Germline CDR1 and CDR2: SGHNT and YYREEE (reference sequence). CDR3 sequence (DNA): TGTGCCAGCAGCCAAGGGACTAGACAGTGGAATGAGCAGTTCTTC. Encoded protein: CASSQGTRQWNEQFF.

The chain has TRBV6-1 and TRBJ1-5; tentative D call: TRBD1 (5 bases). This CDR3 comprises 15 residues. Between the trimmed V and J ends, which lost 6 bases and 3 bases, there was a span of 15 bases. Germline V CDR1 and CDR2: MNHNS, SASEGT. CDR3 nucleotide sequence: TGTGCCAGCAGATCCCGGGACGGACCCAATCAGCCCCAGCATTTT. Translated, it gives CASRSRDGPNQPQHF.

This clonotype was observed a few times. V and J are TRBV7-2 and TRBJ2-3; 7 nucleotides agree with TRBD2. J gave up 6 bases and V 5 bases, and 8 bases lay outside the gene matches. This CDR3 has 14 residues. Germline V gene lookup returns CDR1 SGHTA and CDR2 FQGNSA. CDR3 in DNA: TGTGCCAGCAGCCCACTAGCGCTCATGGATACGCAGTATTTT. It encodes CASSPLALMDTQYF.

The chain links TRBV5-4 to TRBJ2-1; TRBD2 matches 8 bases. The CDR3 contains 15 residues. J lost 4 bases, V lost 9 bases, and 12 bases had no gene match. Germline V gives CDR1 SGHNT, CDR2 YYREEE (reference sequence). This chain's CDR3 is CATQRAGGPYNEQFF. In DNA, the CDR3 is TGTGCCACCCAAAGGGCGGGAGGACCTTACAATGAGCAGTTCTTC.

CDR3 loop: CASGQGPGGSNQPQHF. The CDR3 region has the DNA TGTGCCAGCGGACAGGGGCCGGGGGGTAGCAATCAGCCCCAGCATTTT. The chain recombines TRBV25-1 with TRBJ1-5, with 9 bases identical to TRBD1. The CDR3 sequence is 16 residues long. The germline V gene encodes CDR1 MGHDK and CDR2 SYGVNS. V gave up 8 bases and J gave up 0 bases; unmatched junction bases: 8.